The 8 T cell receptor beta chains presented below share a single source sample, sequenced in a study of blood T cell repertoires in COVID-19. TCRdb keeps only in-frame clones here, not all; method: immunoSEQ multiplex PCR. The sample has 250,000 to 400,000 clones; 85% are singletons. Input material: PBMCs or T cells enriched from blood (not recorded which). The receptors stem from a woman under 40 who had been exposed to COVID-19.

J is TRBJ2-3 and V is TRBV10-1; 9 positions match TRBD1. Trimming took 1 base from V and 3 from J; bases not matched to a gene: 5. CDR3 length: 16 residues. From germline, CDR1 is WNHNN and CDR2 SYGVQD (reference sequence). CDR3 sequence: CASSEFVGTGTDTQYF. The CDR3 DNA sequence: TGCGCCAGCAGTGAGTTTGTAGGGACAGGGACAGATACGCAGTATTTT.

At least ten counts were recorded for this clone. The chain links TRBV5-8 to TRBJ2-3, with D perhaps TRBD1 (6 bases). V lost 10 bases and J lost 2, with 17 bases in between. Per the germline V gene, CDR1 is SGHTS and CDR2 is YDEGEE. The CDR3 has 14 amino acids. As DNA, the CDR3 is TGTGCCGGAGAGAGGGGGTACTCCACAGATACGCAGTATTTT. As protein: CAGERGYSTDTQYF.

The chain has TRBV6-5 and TRBJ1-2, with 7 bases lining up with TRBD1. The CDR3 spans 16 residues. After removal of 3 bases from V and 8 bases from J, the junction contained 15 bases not matched to a gene. Germline V CDR1 and CDR2: MNHEY, SVGAGI. The CDR3 nucleotides are TGTGCCAGCAGTTATGTCCCCCCCCCAACAGGGGCCGGCTACACCTTC. It specifies CASSYVPPPTGAGYTF.

J is TRBJ2-1 and V is TRBV30, with 9 bases identical to TRBD1. Unmatched junction bases numbered 3, after V lost 2 bases and J lost 7 bases. The CDR3 length is 13 residues. Germline CDR1 reads GTSNPN; CDR2 reads SVGIG (reference sequence). The CDR3 region is CAWSPGTGNEQFF. The CDR3 nucleotides are TGTGCCTGGAGTCCGGGGACAGGGAATGAGCAGTTCTTC.

The V and J genes are TRBV7-9 and TRBJ1-5; D is ambiguous. The CDR3 totals 14 residues. Per the germline V gene, CDR1 is SEHNR and CDR2 is FQNEAQ (reference sequence). Trimming pared 2 bases from V and 2 bases from J, leaving 7 bases between. CDR3 amino acids: CASSLSFGNQPQHF. The CDR3 region has the DNA TGTGCCAGCAGCTTATCATTTGGCAATCAGCCCCAGCATTTT.

As to this clone: Other DNA sequences within the sample encode an identical CDR3. The chain recombines TRBV28 with TRBJ1-5, with 8 bases aligning to TRBD1. From germline, CDR1 is MDHEN and CDR2 SYDVKM. The CDR3 spans 14 residues. The V gene end was trimmed by 6 bases and the J gene end by 2 bases; junction bases not matched to a gene: 3. CDR3: CASRKTGGNQPQHF. CDR3 DNA sequence: TGTGCCAGCAGAAAGACAGGGGGCAATCAGCCCCAGCATTTT.

The DNA for the CDR3 is TGTGCCAGCAGCCTCTCACTAGCGGGAGAGGGAGATACGCAGTATTTT. It specifies CASSLSLAGEGDTQYF. The J gene is TRBJ2-3, the V gene TRBV4-2, with 11 bases matching TRBD2. The trim removed 4 bases at V and 5 bases at J, leaving 8 bases unmatched. The CDR3 contains 16 residues. CDR1 and CDR2 (germline): LGHNA, YNFKEQ.

The chain employs TRBV27 and TRBJ2-3, with a tentative D call TRBD2 (5 bases). CDR1 is MNHEY and CDR2 is SMNVEV in the germline V gene (reference sequence). This CDR3 has 15 residues. V lost 7 bases, J lost 1 base, and 15 bases lay in between. The CDR3: CASTPLETGTDTQYF. CDR3 sequence (DNA): TGTGCCAGCACCCCACTAGAGACCGGCACAGATACGCAGTATTTT.